Presented here are 26 T cell receptor beta chains from one specimen sequenced in a study of CD8 T cells in ankylosing spondylitis. Their specific antigens are unknown. Notes on the study in general: Typical of ankylosing spondylitis blood, it appeared, was a TCR beta motif of eight highly homologous variants.

MiXCR, run by TCRdb on the 5' RACE reads, gives a single entry per CDR3 protein. Of about 500,000 distinct CDR3 sequences in the sample, 10% to 15% are singletons; the top ten hold nearly 7%. The sequencing input was blood, either unsorted or a sorted T cell fraction (not recorded which). Every receptor here comes from a male donor with ankylosing spondylitis.

The chain links TRBV10-3 to TRBJ2-2, with D uncertain. This CDR3 region has 14 residues. Germline V gene lookup returns CDR1 ENHRY and CDR2 SYGVKD. V gave up 2 bases and J gave up 8 bases, with 12 bases separating them. In DNA form, the CDR3 reads TGTGCCATCAGTGAGACCCGAATAGGAGGGGAGCTGTTTTTT. Amino acid sequence: CAISETRIGGELFF.

The chain has TRBV15 and TRBJ2-3; the match to TRBD2 covers 8 bases. The V segment lost 3 bases and the J segment 2 bases; nucleotides outside the gene matches: 10. The CDR3 extends over 17 amino acids. The germline gives CDR1 LNHNV, CDR2 YYDKDF (reference sequence). CDR3 sequence: CATSRELLAGITDTQYF. DNA of the CDR3: TGTGCCACCAGCAGGGAGCTATTAGCGGGAATCACAGATACGCAGTATTTT.

The sample holds a few counts of this clonotype. The V gene is TRBV7-2, the J gene TRBJ2-7, with D perhaps given as TRBD1 or TRBD2 (5 bases each). The V and J ends lost 5 bases and 4 bases respectively, with 15 bases between them. Per germline, CDR1 SGHTA and CDR2 FQGNSA. CDR3 length equals 14 residues. The CDR3 sequence is CASSIDSGRYEQYV. For the CDR3, the DNA is TGTGCCAGCAGCATCGACAGCGGAAGGTACGAGCAGTACGTC.

This clonotype was seen many times. The rearrangement uses TRBV12-3 or TRBV12-4 and TRBJ2-7; 13 bases line up with TRBD2. V gave up 8 bases and J gave up 4 bases; unmatched junction bases: 2. The CDR3 contains 13 residues. The CDR3 bases are TGTGCCAGCGGACTAGCGGGAGTATACGAGCAGTACTTC. Translating gives CASGLAGVYEQYF.

Only a few counts were recorded for this clonotype. The J gene is TRBJ1-2, the V gene TRBV20-1, with D possibly matching TRBD1 (6 bases). Germline V lookup: CDR1 DFQATT, CDR2 SNEGSKA (reference sequence). The CDR3 extends over 13 amino acids. V lost 5 bases to trimming and J lost 3 bases, with 13 bases between them. The CDR3: CSAPPGADYGYTF. The CDR3 nucleotides read TGCAGTGCTCCCCCGGGGGCAGACTATGGCTACACCTTC.

The chain is built from TRBV24-1 and TRBJ2-1; D is possibly TRBD2 (7 bases). V was clipped by 5 bases and J by 4 bases, with 17 bases between them. Germline loops: CDR1 KGHDR, CDR2 SFDVKD. This CDR3 is built from 16 residues. The CDR3 DNA follows: TGTGCCACCAGTGGGGGGGGGGCCGAGGTTTACAATGAGCAGTTCTTC. It is translated as CATSGGGAEVYNEQFF.

This clonotype was picked up a small number of times. J is TRBJ2-2 and V is TRBV7-8; D unclear. The CDR3 is 14 residues long. V was cut by 2 bases and J by 6 bases, with 10 bases left in between. From germline, CDR1 is SGHVS and CDR2 FQNEAQ. The CDR3 sequence is CASSLNAVAGELFF. The CDR3 coding sequence is TGTGCCAGCAGCTTAAATGCAGTAGCCGGGGAGCTGTTTTTT.

This clonotype was counted a few times. The rearrangement uses TRBV4-1 and TRBJ2-1; 11 bases are a match to TRBD2. The CDR3 is made up of 19 amino acids. Looked up from germline, CDR1 is MGHRA and CDR2 is YSYEKL. V lost 5 bases, J lost 7 bases, and 19 bases stayed unmatched. The CDR3 loop is CASSAAGVSTSGRHNEQFF. In nucleotides, the CDR3 is TGCGCCAGCAGCGCAGCGGGCGTGTCCACTAGCGGGAGACATAATGAGCAGTTCTTC.

This chain joins TRBV24-1 and TRBJ2-3; TRBD1 matches at 7 bases. This CDR3 is built from 17 residues. Germline CDR1 is KGHDR and CDR2 is SFDVKD. V was clipped by 4 bases and J by 0 bases; unmatched bases: 9. CDR3 sequence reads: CATSDPPGQSSTDTQYF. The CDR3 bases are TGTGCCACCAGTGACCCCCCGGGACAGAGTAGCACAGATACGCAGTATTTT.

The chain couples TRBV20-1 to TRBJ1-1, with TRBD1 matching over 8 bases. CDR1 is DFQATT, CDR2 SNEGSKA, per germline (reference sequence). This CDR3 contains 14 residues. The junction had 9 bases not matched to a gene; V was cut back by 4 bases and J by 5 bases. This chain's CDR3 is CSATRQGRGTEAFF. As DNA, the CDR3 is TGCAGTGCTACTAGACAGGGGCGGGGGACTGAAGCTTTCTTT.

This clonotype was detected a few times. The chain uses TRBV11-1 and TRBJ2-3, with 12 bases lining up with TRBD2. CDR1 and CDR2 from the germline V gene are SGHAT and FQDESV (reference sequence). The CDR3 is 15 amino acids. V was pared by 6 bases and J by 4 bases, with 5 bases of the junction left unmatched. This CDR3 is CASSRTSGNADTQYF. The DNA for the CDR3 is TGTGCCAGCAGTAGGACTAGCGGGAACGCAGATACGCAGTATTTT.

The sample holds many counts of this clonotype. The J gene is TRBJ1-1, the V gene TRBV27; a weak D match, TRBD1 (6 bases). V lost 4 bases and J 1 base, leaving 10 bases between the germline ends. CDR3 length equals 14 residues. CDR1 is MNHEY, CDR2 SMNVEV, per germline (reference sequence). Here the CDR3 DNA reads TGTGCCAGCAGTTCTTGGGACACGAACACTGAAGCTTTCTTT. Translated, it gives CASSSWDTNTEAFF.

In its sample, this clonotype was seen many times. The gene calls are TRBV7-2 and TRBJ2-3; D is uncertain. The CDR3 is 13 residues long. Germline loops: CDR1 SGHTA, CDR2 FQGNSA. Trimming pared 1 base from V and 3 bases from J, leaving 5 bases between. The CDR3 spells CASSLGVTDTQYF. As DNA, the CDR3 is TGTGCCAGCAGCTTAGGGGTGACAGATACGCAGTATTTT.

J is TRBJ1-6 and V is TRBV6-1, with 7 bases that match TRBD1. Trimming at V came to 2 bases and at J to 5 bases, leaving 9 bases not matched to a gene. The CDR3 is 17 amino acids. CDR1 is MNHNS, CDR2 SASEGT, per germline. CDR3 DNA: TGTGCCAGCAGTGAACTGGCAGGGGGAGAAGATAATTCACCCCTCCACTTT. It translates to CASSELAGGEDNSPLHF.

This clonotype has more than one count but fewer than ten. V and J are TRBV7-6 and TRBJ2-7; 7 positions match TRBD2. The germline V gene has CDR1 SGHVS and CDR2 FNYEAQ. The CDR3 spans 16 residues. The J segment lost 0 bases and the V segment lost 0 bases, leaving 5 bases of the junction unmatched. The CDR3, as DNA: TGTGCCAGCAGCTTAGCCTTAGCGGGCCGCTCCTACGAGCAGTACGTC. As protein: CASSLALAGRSYEQYV.

This clonotype was counted between two and nine times. The chain is built from TRBV7-2 and TRBJ1-6; TRBD1 matches 8 bases. V lost 2 bases and J lost 9; bases outside the gene matches: 6. Germline CDR1 SGHTA, CDR2 FQGNSA. The CDR3 runs 15 residues. CDR3 sequence: CASSLQSDRVSPLHF. The CDR3, as DNA: TGTGCCAGCAGCTTACAGTCGGACAGGGTTTCACCCCTCCACTTT.

This chain uses TRBV27 with TRBJ2-5; 11 bases align to TRBD2. This CDR3 is built from 17 residues. Trimming at V came to 4 bases and at J to 5 bases, leaving 12 bases not matched to a gene. Per germline, CDR1 MNHEY and CDR2 SMNVEV (reference sequence). The CDR3 loop reads CASSSRGSGGGTETQYF. CDR3 DNA: TGTGCCAGCAGTTCCCGGGGTAGCGGGGGGGGAACGGAGACCCAGTACTTC.

J is TRBJ2-7 and V is TRBV12-3 or TRBV12-4, with TRBD1 matching 7 bases. The CDR3 contains 14 residues. Trimming took 4 bases from V and 4 from J; bases not matched to a gene: 7. CDR3: CASSSNRGSYEQYF. The CDR3 DNA is TGTGCCAGCAGTTCAAACAGGGGTTCTTACGAGCAGTACTTC.

This clonotype was detected many times. The chain employs TRBV29-1 and TRBJ2-1; D is unresolved. This CDR3 has 11 residues. CDR1 and CDR2 from the germline V gene are SQVTM and ANQGSEA. The V gene lost 7 bases and the J gene lost 2 bases, with 6 bases spanning the gap. This CDR3 reads CSGSAYNEQFF. The CDR3 DNA follows: TGCAGCGGGTCCGCCTACAATGAGCAGTTCTTC.

The J gene is TRBJ1-5, the V gene TRBV20-1, with 10 bases fitting TRBD1. The CDR3 consists of 16 residues. Trimming at V came to 5 bases and at J to 6 bases, leaving 13 bases not matched to a gene. Germline V gives CDR1 DFQATT, CDR2 SNEGSKA (reference sequence). The chain's CDR3 is CSAPGTGATGTQPQHF. CDR3 sequence (DNA): TGCAGTGCTCCCGGGACAGGGGCAACGGGTACTCAGCCCCAGCATTTT.

This clonotype was observed a handful of times. The chain links TRBV5-1 to TRBJ2-3, with D maybe TRBD2 (6 bases). From germline, CDR1 is SGHRS and CDR2 YFSETQ. Trimming cost V 0 bases and J 6 bases, with 14 bases left between them. The CDR3 covers 15 residues. The CDR3 region is CASSLAEGLFDTQYF. CDR3 bases: TGCGCCAGCAGCTTGGCCGAGGGACTCTTCGATACGCAGTATTTT. Full variable domain (missing parts from reference TRBV5-1 and TRBJ2-3): KAGVTQTPRYLIKTRGQQVTLSCSPISGHRSVSWYQQTPGQGLQFLFEYFSETQRNKGNFPGRFSGRQFSNSRSEMNVSTLELGDSALYLCASSLAEGLFDTQYFGPGTRLTVL.

This clonotype was counted ten times or more. This rearrangement joins TRBV5-8 to TRBJ2-3, with 13 bases lining up with TRBD2. The V gene end was trimmed by 4 bases and the J gene end by 4 bases; junction bases not matched to a gene: 3. Per the germline V gene, CDR1 is SGHTS and CDR2 is YDEGEE. This CDR3 has 15 residues. The CDR3 region has the DNA TGTGCCAGCAGCCCCGGACTAGCGGGGGCAGATACGCAGTATTTT. As protein: CASSPGLAGADTQYF. Full variable domain (outside the CDR3, taken from reference TRBV5-8 and TRBJ2-3): EAGVTQSPTHLIKTRGQQATLRCSPISGHTSVYWYQQALGLGLQFLLWYDEGEERNRGNFPPRFSGRQFPNYSSELNVNALELEDSALYLCASSPGLAGADTQYFGPGTRLTVL.

J is TRBJ2-1 and V is TRBV5-4, with 11 bases fitting TRBD2. The germline CDR1 and CDR2 sequences are SGHNT and YYREEE (reference sequence). J was trimmed by 4 bases and V by 6 bases; bases with no gene match: 6. This CDR3 is built from 15 residues. The CDR3 DNA reads TGTGCCAGCAACTTCGGGACTAGCGGATACAATGAGCAGTTCTTC. Translation gives CASNFGTSGYNEQFF.

This clonotype came up a few times. The rearrangement uses TRBV15 and TRBJ2-3; D call uncertain. The CDR3 totals 16 residues. Trimming stripped 0 bases from V and 1 base from J, with 11 bases between. Germline V gene lookup returns CDR1 LNHNV and CDR2 YYDKDF (reference sequence). The CDR3 DNA reads TGTGCCACCAGCAGAGAAGGGTTCCCTCGCACAGATACGCAGTATTTT. It specifies CATSREGFPRTDTQYF.

The CDR3 loop reads CASSEGQDQPQHF. CDR3 DNA sequence: TGCGCCAGCAGCGAAGGACAGGATCAGCCCCAGCATTTT. This rearrangement joins TRBV5-1 to TRBJ1-5; 7 bases align to TRBD1. Germline V gene lookup returns CDR1 SGHRS and CDR2 YFSETQ. The junction had 3 bases not matched to a gene; V was cut back by 4 bases and J by 5 bases. This CDR3 has 13 residues.

This clonotype was seen only a few times. The chain has TRBV7-9 and TRBJ2-5; 7 positions agree with TRBD2. The ends lost 5 bases at V and 7 bases at J; junction bases unmatched: 7. The CDR3 runs to 13 residues. The germline CDR1 and CDR2 sequences are SEHNR and FQNEAQ (reference sequence). The CDR3 bases are TGTGCCAGCAGCCTTGGGGAGGGAACGACCCAGTACTTC. Translating it yields CASSLGEGTTQYF.